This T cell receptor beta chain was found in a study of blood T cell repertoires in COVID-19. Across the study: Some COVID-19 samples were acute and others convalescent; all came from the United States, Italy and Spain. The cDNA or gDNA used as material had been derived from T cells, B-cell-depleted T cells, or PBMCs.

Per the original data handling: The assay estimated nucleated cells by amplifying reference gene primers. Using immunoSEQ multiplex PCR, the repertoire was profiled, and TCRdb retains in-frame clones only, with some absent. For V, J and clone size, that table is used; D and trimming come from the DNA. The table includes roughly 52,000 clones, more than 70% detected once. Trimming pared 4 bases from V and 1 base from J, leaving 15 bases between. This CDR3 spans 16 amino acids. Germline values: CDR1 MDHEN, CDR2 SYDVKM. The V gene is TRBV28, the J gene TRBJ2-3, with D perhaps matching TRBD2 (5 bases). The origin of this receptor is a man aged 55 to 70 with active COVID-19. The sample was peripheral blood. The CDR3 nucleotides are TGTGCCAGCAGTTCCTCTAGCTTCGAGGGCACAGATACGCAGTATTTT. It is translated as CASSSSSFEGTDTQYF.